Listed below are T cell receptor beta chains from one sample, sequenced in a study of blood T cell repertoires in COVID-19. Assay used: immunoSEQ multiplex PCR; TCRdb lists only in-frame clones, some missing. The data hold around 310,000 clones, with approximately 89% observed a single time. Material: peripheral blood. All receptors derive from a woman aged 55-69 years with acute or convalescent COVID-19. CDR3s include the opening cysteine and the closing phenylalanine or tryptophan.

v_call	j_call	cdr3_aa
TRBV18	TRBJ1-5	CASAPNGGGYQPQHF
TRBV6-6	TRBJ1-4	CASGTPSTNEKLFF
TRBV7-8	TRBJ2-7	CASSLAVGEAGEQYF
TRBV29-1	TRBJ1-2	CSAATEFNYGYTF
TRBV2	TRBJ1-4	CASDFGGSNEKLFF
TRBV19	TRBJ1-6	CATSTGEYSPLHF
TRBV3-1/TRBV3-2	TRBJ2-4	CASSPDRGNNIQYF
TRBV4-1	TRBJ2-1	CASSQGREGLNEQFF
TRBV2	TRBJ1-5	CASSSDRGTGNQPQHF
TRBV5-1	TRBJ2-7	CASSLTPFEQYF
TRBV5-1	TRBJ1-2	CASSLRTGGENYGYTF
TRBV27	TRBJ2-7	CASSPRRTGGYEQYF
TRBV3-1/TRBV3-2	TRBJ2-7	CASSQVSGAYEQYF
TRBV7-9	TRBJ2-5	CASSFRTEGRETQYF
TRBV28	TRBJ1-4	CASTSAGGQKNEKLFF
TRBV29-1	TRBJ1-1	CSVEGIGGTNTEAFF
TRBV5-5	TRBJ2-7	CASSPGQPSYEQYF
TRBV24-1	TRBJ2-3	CATRQGATDTQYF
TRBV7-9	TRBJ2-3	CASRLSSGMTDTQYF
TRBV2	TRBJ2-3	CASSDLGSSSPQYF
TRBV7-2	TRBJ2-5	CASSLAMAGGASVQETQYF
TRBV19	TRBJ1-1	CASRFRDIWWEAFF
TRBV7-3	TRBJ2-6	CASKMRGIGANVLTF
TRBV28	TRBJ1-2	CASSTWTGRNYGYTF
TRBV28	TRBJ1-4	CASSFGTVKKLFF
TRBV11-2	TRBJ1-6	CASSLELGSPLHF
TRBV5-1	TRBJ1-2	CASSLGLDRVYGYTF
TRBV5-1	TRBJ1-1	CASTSTGTGNTEAFF
TRBV4-1	TRBJ2-7	CASSQEQLARDYEQYF
TRBV11-1	TRBJ1-2	CASSSEGYGYTF
TRBV19	TRBJ1-1	CASSIGPTEAFF
TRBV19	TRBJ1-2	CASSRTGPYGYTF
TRBV28	TRBJ1-5	CASTTRGLGVHF
TRBV2	TRBJ2-7	CASLPGQSPYEQYF
TRBV4-3	TRBJ1-6	CASSHDRGAAYNSPLHF
TRBV5-1	TRBJ1-1	CASSRDTNTEAFF
TRBV9	TRBJ2-1	CASSVVRIGLCYNEQFF
TRBV4-2	TRBJ1-5	CASSQDRVQPQHF
TRBV9	TRBJ2-3	CASSTVLASTDTQYF
TRBV28	TRBJ2-1	CASSSTGTTDFNEQFF
TRBV5-6	TRBJ1-3	CASSWEGPGNTIYF
TRBV19	TRBJ1-1	CASSDRTGRPEAFF
TRBV7-2	TRBJ1-2	CASSPGRGGFGYTF
TRBV24-1	TRBJ2-2	CATSDPGFEREGPGELFF
TRBV6-4	TRBJ2-1	CASSGKTGLVHEQFF
TRBV25-1	TRBJ2-4	CASSRGGNIQYF
TRBV16	TRBJ2-7	CASSQFPTAPSYEQYF
TRBV9	TRBJ1-6	CASSTRTGSPLHF
TRBV4-1	TRBJ2-2	CASSQVGGTANTGELFF
TRBV28	TRBJ1-6	CASAGQGAAHF